The 12 T cell receptor beta chains listed next were all sequenced from one sample in a study of blood T cell repertoires in COVID-19. The assay was immunoSEQ multiplex PCR, and TCRdb's table has in-frame clones only and misses some. The sample yields 250,000 to 300,000 clones, over 65% seen once. Sequencing was performed on peripheral blood. These receptors all come from a man in his sixties who had recovered from COVID-19.

Only a few counts were recorded for this clone. This chain links TRBV27 with TRBJ1-1; no clear D gene. CDR1 and CDR2 from the germline V gene are MNHEY and SMNVEV (reference sequence). This CDR3 region has 12 residues. Between the trimmed V and J ends, which lost 6 bases and 4 bases, there was a span of 9 bases. Here the CDR3 DNA reads TGTGCCAGCAGAACTCCCCCCACTGAAGCTTTCTTT. It specifies CASRTPPTEAFF.

The J gene is TRBJ2-2, the V gene TRBV30, with 9 bases lining up with TRBD1. Per the germline V gene, CDR1 is GTSNPN and CDR2 is SVGIG (reference sequence). The J segment lost 11 bases and the V segment lost 3 bases, leaving 4 bases of the junction unmatched. This CDR3 contains 12 residues. The CDR3 is CAWRRTGAELFF. CDR3 sequence (DNA): TGTGCCTGGAGACGGACAGGGGCTGAGCTGTTTTTT. Looking up the rest from reference TRBV30 and TRBJ2-2 gives the full variable domain: SQTIHQWPATLVQPVGSPLSLECTVEGTSNPNLYWYRQAAGRGLQLLFYSVGIGQISSEVPQNLSASRPQDRQFILSSKKLLLSDSGFYLCAWRRTGAELFFGEGSRLTVL.

This clone has a handful of counts. This rearrangement joins TRBV6-1 to TRBJ1-5, with D uncertain. The germline V and J ends were trimmed by 3 bases and 5 bases, with 8 bases remaining between them. The length of the CDR3 is 13 residues. The V gene's germline CDR1 is MNHNS and CDR2 SASEGT. This CDR3 reads CASSERPDQPQHF. DNA of the CDR3: TGTGCCAGCAGTGAGAGGCCCGATCAGCCCCAGCATTTT.

This chain connects TRBV11-3 to TRBJ2-1; D ambiguous. CDR3 length equals 14 residues. Germline values: CDR1 SGHNT, CDR2 YENEEA. Trimming shortened V by 0 bases and J by 8 bases, and 11 bases separated the two germline ends. DNA of the CDR3: TGTGCCAGCAGCTTAGACGGTGTCCGGGATGAGCAGTTCTTC. Its protein is CASSLDGVRDEQFF.

This clone was seen once. The V gene is TRBV10-2, the J gene TRBJ1-5, with D maybe TRBD1 (6 bases). Trimming pared 0 bases from V and 9 bases from J, leaving 6 bases between. Germline V gene data show CDR1 as WSHSY and CDR2 as SAAADI. The CDR3 runs to 12 residues. The CDR3 DNA sequence: TGCGCCAGCAGTGAGTCGACAGGGCCCCAGCATTTT. This encodes CASSESTGPQHF.

This clone has just one count. The V gene is TRBV5-1, the J gene TRBJ1-1, with 12 bases fitting TRBD1. The CDR3 covers 16 residues. V was clipped by 4 bases and J by 3 bases; unmatched bases: 7. The germline gives CDR1 SGHRS, CDR2 YFSETQ. Here the CDR3 DNA reads TGCGCCAGCAGCCTGGGACAGGGGGCAGTGGACACTGAAGCTTTCTTT. Protein product: CASSLGQGAVDTEAFF.

The CDR3 loop reads CASSLFSIARETQYF. The CDR3 coding sequence is TGCGCCAGCAGCTTGTTCAGTATCGCAAGAGAGACCCAGTACTTC. V is TRBV5-1 and J is TRBJ2-5, with no clear D. Germline values: CDR1 SGHRS, CDR2 YFSETQ. Trimming pared 1 base from V and 4 bases from J, leaving 14 bases between. This CDR3 comprises 15 residues.

This chain connects TRBV14 to TRBJ2-1; no clear D gene. Trimming removed 1 base from V and 2 bases from J, with 9 bases in between. This CDR3 has 15 amino acids. Looked up from germline, CDR1 is SGHDN and CDR2 is FVKESK. The chain's CDR3 is CASSQAADTYNEQFF. DNA for the CDR3: TGTGCCAGCAGCCAAGCCGCGGATACCTACAATGAGCAGTTCTTC.

J is TRBJ2-5 and V is TRBV7-7; D perhaps matches TRBD2 (5 bases). Germline CDR1 reads SSHAT; CDR2 reads FNYEAQ (reference sequence). The CDR3 is made up of 14 amino acids. Trimming pared 1 base from V and 5 bases from J, leaving 11 bases between. CDR3 sequence: CASSLGLPGETQYF. The DNA of the CDR3 is TGTGCCAGCAGCTTAGGTCTTCCGGGGGAGACCCAGTACTTC.

The genes are TRBV6-5 and TRBJ1-6; D call uncertain. The V end lost 8 bases, the J end lost 11 bases, and 7 bases lay between the germline ends. The CDR3 totals 10 residues. The germline V gene encodes CDR1 MNHEY and CDR2 SVGAGI. CDR3 nucleotide sequence: TGTGCCAGCGGCGGGGCACCCCTCCACTTT. Translated: CASGGAPLHF.

V gene TRBV27 combines with J gene TRBJ1-6, with 7 bases matching TRBD1. The CDR3 consists of 14 residues. Unmatched junction bases numbered 2, after V lost 3 bases and J lost 6 bases. CDR1 and CDR2 (germline): MNHEY, SMNVEV (reference sequence). CDR3 nucleotides: TGTGCCAGCAGTTTTGACAGGGCTAATTCACCCCTCCACTTT. This codes for CASSFDRANSPLHF.

The CDR3 nucleotides read TGTGCCAGCAGTGAACCCCAGGGGCTCTACGAGCAGTACTTC. Its translation is CASSEPQGLYEQYF. The genes are TRBV25-1 and TRBJ2-7; perhaps TRBD1 as D (6 bases). The CDR3 is 14 amino acids. Trimming stripped 2 bases from V and 3 bases from J, with 11 bases between. Looked up from germline, CDR1 is MGHDK and CDR2 is SYGVNS.